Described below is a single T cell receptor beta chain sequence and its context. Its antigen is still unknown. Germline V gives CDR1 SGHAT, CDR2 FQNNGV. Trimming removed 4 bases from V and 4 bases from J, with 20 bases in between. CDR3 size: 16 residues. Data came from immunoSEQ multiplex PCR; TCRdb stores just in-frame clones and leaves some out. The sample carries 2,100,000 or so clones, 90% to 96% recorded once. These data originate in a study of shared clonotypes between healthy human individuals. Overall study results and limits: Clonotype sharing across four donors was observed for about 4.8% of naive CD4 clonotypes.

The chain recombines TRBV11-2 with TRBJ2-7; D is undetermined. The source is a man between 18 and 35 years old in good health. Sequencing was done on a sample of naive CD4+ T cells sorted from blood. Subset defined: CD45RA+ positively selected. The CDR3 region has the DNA TGTGCCAGCAGCTCGACATACAGATCCACCTTATACGAGCAGTACTTC. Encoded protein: CASSSTYRSTLYEQYF.